This TCR beta chain appears in the sequencing data of a study of shared clonotypes between healthy human individuals. Findings and caveats of the study: In general, naive subsets displayed greater estimated richness than memory subsets did. For naive CD4 cells, 5% to 6.5% of clonotypes were shared across a handful of donors.

As concerns this clone: Its antigen is currently unknown.

V lost 10 bases and J lost 3; bases outside the gene matches: 9. The CDR3 runs to 13 residues. CDR1 and CDR2 (germline): MDHEN, SYDVKM. Repertoires were generated with immunoSEQ multiplex PCR, while TCRdb's copy carries only in-frame clones and drops some. The table lists around 700,000 clones, approximately 79% of them singletons, with over 1.5% in the top ten. The TCR originated in a woman aged 25 to 45 in good health. Sample: memory CD4+ T cells sorted from blood. Subset here: CD45RA-negative fraction. The chain combines TRBV28 with TRBJ2-7, with 7 bases matching TRBD2. In nucleotides, the CDR3 is TGTGCCACCCTTCTAGCGGACGGCTACGAGCAGTACTTC. It yields the protein CATLLADGYEQYF.